Reported below is one TCR beta chain. V shed 1 base, J shed 10 bases, and the junction held 7 bases outside the gene matches. This CDR3 comprises 15 residues. CDR1 is LGHDT, CDR2 YNNKEL, per germline (reference sequence). This entry comes from a study of blood T cell repertoires in COVID-19. Study-level information: The cDNA or gDNA used as material had been derived from T cells, B-cell-depleted T cells, or PBMCs.

Sequencing used immunoSEQ multiplex PCR; TCRdb keeps in-frame clones, though not all of them. The sample contains 90,000 to 120,000 clones, around 88% of which appear only once. This sequence was found in a man aged 50 to 59 with active or convalescent COVID-19. The chain uses TRBV3-1 (or the pseudogene TRBV3-2) and TRBJ1-6, with TRBD1 identical over 7 bases. The sequencing sample was made of peripheral blood. In DNA, the CDR3 is TGTGCCAGCAGCCAAGTCACCCAGGGGGGATCACCCCTCCACTTT. This codes for CASSQVTQGGSPLHF.